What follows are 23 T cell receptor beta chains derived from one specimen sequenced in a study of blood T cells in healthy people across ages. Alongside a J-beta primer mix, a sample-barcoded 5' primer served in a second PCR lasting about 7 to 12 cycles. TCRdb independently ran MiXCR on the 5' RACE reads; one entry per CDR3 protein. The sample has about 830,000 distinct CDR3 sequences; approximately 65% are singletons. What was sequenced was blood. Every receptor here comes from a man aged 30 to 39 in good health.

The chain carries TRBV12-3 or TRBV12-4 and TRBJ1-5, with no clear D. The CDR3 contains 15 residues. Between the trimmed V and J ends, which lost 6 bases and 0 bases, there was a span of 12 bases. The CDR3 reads CASSTDGHSNQPQHF. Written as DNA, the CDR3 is TGTGCCAGCAGCACCGACGGCCATAGCAATCAGCCCCAGCATTTT.

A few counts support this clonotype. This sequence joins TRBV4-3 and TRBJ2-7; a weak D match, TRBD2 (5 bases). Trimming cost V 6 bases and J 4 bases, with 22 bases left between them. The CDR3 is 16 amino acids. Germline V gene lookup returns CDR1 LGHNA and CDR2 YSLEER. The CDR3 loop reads CASREIRGRTFYEQYF. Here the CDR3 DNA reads TGCGCCAGCAGAGAGATTCGGGGAAGAACGTTTTACGAGCAGTACTTC.

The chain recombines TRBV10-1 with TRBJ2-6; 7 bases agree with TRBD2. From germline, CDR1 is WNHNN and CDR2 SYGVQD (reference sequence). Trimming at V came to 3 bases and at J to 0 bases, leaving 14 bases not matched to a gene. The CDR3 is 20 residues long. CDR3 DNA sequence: TGCGCCAGCAGTGAAAACCCGGGTAGGGAGGGGAACTCTGGGGCCAACGTCCTGACTTTC. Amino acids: CASSENPGREGNSGANVLTF.

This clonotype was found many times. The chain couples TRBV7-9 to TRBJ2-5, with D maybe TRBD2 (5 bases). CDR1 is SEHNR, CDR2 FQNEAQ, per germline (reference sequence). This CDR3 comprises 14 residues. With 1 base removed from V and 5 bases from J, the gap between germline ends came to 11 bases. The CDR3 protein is CASSLGLTGETQYF. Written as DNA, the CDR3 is TGTGCCAGCAGCTTAGGCCTTACGGGGGAGACCCAGTACTTC.

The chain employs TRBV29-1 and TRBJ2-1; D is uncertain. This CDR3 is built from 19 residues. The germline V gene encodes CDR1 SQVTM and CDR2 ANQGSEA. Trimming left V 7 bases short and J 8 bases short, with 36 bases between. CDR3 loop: CSALSGSAPPFFGMDEQFF. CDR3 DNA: TGCAGCGCCCTATCGGGCAGCGCTCCACCATTTTTTGGAATGGATGAGCAGTTCTTC.

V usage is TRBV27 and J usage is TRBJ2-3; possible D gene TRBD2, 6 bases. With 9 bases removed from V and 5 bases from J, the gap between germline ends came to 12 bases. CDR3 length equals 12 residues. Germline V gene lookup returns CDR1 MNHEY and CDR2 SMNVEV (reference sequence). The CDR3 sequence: CASGGLLDTQYF. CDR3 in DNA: TGTGCCAGTGGGGGACTCCTAGATACGCAGTATTTT.

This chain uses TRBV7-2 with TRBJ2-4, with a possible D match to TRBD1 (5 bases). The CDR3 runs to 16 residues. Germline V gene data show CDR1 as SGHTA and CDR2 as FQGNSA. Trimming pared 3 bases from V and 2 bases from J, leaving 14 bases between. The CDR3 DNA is TGTGCCAGCAGCTTCGGCAGGGCGTTCACCAAAAACATTCAGTACTTC. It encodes CASSFGRAFTKNIQYF.

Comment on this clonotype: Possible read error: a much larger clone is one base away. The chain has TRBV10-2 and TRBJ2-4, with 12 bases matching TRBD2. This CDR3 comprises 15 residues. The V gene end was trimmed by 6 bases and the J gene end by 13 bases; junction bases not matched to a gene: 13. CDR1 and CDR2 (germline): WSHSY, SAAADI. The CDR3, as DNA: TGCGCCAGCAGCCCCTCGCTAGCGGGGGGGAATGAGCAGTACTTC. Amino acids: CASSPSLAGGNEQYF.

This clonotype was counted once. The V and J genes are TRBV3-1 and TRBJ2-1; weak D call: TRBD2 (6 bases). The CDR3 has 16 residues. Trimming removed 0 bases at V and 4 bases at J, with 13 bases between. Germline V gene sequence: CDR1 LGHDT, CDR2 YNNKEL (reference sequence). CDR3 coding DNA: TGTGCCAGCAGCCAAGATCGTGAGACTAGGTACAATGAGCAGTTCTTC. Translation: CASSQDRETRYNEQFF.

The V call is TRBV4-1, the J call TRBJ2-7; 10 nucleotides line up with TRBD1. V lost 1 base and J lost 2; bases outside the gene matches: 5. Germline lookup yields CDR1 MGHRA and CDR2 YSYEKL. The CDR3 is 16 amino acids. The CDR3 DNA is TGCGCCAGCAGCCAAGGCAGGACAGGGGGGCCCTACGAGCAGTACTTC. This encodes CASSQGRTGGPYEQYF.

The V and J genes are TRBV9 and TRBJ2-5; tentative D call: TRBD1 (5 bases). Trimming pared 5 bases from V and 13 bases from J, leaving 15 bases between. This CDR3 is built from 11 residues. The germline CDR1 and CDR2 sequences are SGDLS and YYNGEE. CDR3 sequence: CASRTAQGWYF. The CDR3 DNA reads TGTGCCAGCAGGACGGCTCAGGGTTGGTACTTC.

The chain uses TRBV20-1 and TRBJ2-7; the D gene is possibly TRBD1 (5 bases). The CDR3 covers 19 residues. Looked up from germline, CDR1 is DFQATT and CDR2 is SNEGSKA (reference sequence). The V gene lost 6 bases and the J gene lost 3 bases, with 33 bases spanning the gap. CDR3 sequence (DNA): TGCAGTGCGAACCCCCAGGGCCAGGCTAAAGGATCGAATAACTACGAGCAGTACTTC. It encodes CSANPQGQAKGSNNYEQYF.

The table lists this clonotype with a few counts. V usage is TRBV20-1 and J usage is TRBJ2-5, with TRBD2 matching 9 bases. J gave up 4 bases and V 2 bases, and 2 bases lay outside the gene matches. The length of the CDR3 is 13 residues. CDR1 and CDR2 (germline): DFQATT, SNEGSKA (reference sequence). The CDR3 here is CSARLAGRETQYF. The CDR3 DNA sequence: TGCAGTGCTAGACTAGCGGGGAGAGAGACCCAGTACTTC.

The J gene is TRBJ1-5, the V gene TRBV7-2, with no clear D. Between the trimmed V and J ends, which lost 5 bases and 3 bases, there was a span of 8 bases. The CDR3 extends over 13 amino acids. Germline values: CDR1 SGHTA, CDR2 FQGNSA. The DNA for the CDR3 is TGTGCCAGCAGCCCACACAACAATCAGCCCCAGCATTTT. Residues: CASSPHNNQPQHF.

The CDR3 region is CASSQVRDTYEQYF. The CDR3 bases are TGCGCCAGCAGCCAAGTGCGGGACACCTACGAGCAGTACTTC. V and J are TRBV4-1 and TRBJ2-7; TRBD1 or TRBD2 may be the D gene (6 bases each). This CDR3 is built from 14 residues. Germline values: CDR1 MGHRA, CDR2 YSYEKL. Trimming removed 1 base from V and 2 bases from J, with 9 bases in between.

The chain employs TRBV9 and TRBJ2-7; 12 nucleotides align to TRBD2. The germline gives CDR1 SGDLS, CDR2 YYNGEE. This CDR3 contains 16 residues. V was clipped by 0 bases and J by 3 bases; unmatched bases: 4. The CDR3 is CASSVASGGAVYEQYF. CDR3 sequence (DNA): TGTGCCAGCAGCGTAGCTAGCGGGGGGGCCGTCTACGAGCAGTACTTC.

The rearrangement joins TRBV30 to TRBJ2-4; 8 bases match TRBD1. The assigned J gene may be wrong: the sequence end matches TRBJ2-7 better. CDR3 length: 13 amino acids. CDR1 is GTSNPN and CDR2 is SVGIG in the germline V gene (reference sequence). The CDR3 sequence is CAYSLDRAYEQYF. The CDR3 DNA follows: TGTGCCTACTCCCTGGACAGGGCCTACGAGCAGTACTTC.

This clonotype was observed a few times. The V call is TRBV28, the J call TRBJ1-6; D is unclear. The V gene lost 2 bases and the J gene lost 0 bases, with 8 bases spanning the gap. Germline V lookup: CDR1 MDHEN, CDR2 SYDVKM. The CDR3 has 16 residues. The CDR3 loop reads CASSLGVSSYNSPLHF. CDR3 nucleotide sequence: TGTGCCAGCAGTTTAGGCGTGAGCTCCTATAATTCACCCCTCCACTTT.

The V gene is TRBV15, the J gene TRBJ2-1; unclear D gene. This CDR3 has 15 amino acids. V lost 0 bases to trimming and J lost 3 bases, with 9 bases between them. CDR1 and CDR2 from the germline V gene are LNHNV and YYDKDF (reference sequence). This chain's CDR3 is CATSRDNSGYNEQFF. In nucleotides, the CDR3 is TGTGCCACCAGCAGAGATAACTCCGGCTACAATGAGCAGTTCTTC.

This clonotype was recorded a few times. The CDR3 DNA sequence: TGCGCCAGCAGCTTTGGACTAGCGGACCGTGAGCAGTTCTTC. Its protein is CASSFGLADREQFF. The chain uses TRBV5-1 and TRBJ2-1; 10 nucleotides match TRBD2. V shed 2 bases and J 9 bases; nucleotides not matched to a gene: 5. Looked up from germline, CDR1 is SGHRS and CDR2 is YFSETQ. CDR3 length equals 14 residues.

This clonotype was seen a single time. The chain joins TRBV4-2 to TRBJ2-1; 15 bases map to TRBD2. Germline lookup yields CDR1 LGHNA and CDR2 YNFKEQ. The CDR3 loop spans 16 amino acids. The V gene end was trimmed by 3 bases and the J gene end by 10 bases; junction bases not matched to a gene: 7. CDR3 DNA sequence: TGTGCCAGCAGCCACGAAGGACTAGCGGGGGGGCGGGAGCAGTTCTTC. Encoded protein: CASSHEGLAGGREQFF.

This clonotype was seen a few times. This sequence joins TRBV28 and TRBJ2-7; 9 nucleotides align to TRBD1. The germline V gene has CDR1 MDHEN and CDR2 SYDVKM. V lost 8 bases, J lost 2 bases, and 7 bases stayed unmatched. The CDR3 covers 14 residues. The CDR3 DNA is TGTGCCAGCCTCGGACAGGGGCCAACCTACGAGCAGTACTTC. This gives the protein CASLGQGPTYEQYF.

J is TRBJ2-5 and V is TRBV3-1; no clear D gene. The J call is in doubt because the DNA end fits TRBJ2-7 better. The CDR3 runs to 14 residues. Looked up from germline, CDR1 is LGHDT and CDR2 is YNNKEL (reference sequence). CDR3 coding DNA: TGTGCCAGCAGCCAACCTGGTAATCACTACGAGCAGTACTTC. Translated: CASSQPGNHYEQYF.